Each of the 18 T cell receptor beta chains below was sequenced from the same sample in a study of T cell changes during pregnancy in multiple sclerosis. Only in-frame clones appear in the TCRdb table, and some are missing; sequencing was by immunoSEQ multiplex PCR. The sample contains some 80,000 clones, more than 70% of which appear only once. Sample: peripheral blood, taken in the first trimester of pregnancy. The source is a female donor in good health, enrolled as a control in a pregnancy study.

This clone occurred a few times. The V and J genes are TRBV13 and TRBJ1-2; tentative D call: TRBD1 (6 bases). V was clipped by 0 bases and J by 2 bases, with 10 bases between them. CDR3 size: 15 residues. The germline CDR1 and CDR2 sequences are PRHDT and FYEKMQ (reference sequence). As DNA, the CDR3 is TGTGCCAGCAGCTTAGGCCATCAGGGGAACTATGGCTACACCTTC. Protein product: CASSLGHQGNYGYTF. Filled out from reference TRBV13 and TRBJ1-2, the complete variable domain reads AAGVIQSPRHLIKEKRETATLKCYPIPRHDTVYWYQQGPGQDPQFLISFYEKMQSDKGSIPDRFSAQQFSDYHSELNMSSLELGDSALYFCASSLGHQGNYGYTFGSGTRLTVV.

The CDR3 region is CASSLPGGSFEAFF. The DNA of the CDR3 is TGTGCCAGCAGCCTACCAGGGGGGTCCTTTGAAGCTTTCTTT. The chain employs TRBV5-5 and TRBJ1-1, with 7 bases that match TRBD1. The CDR3 is 14 residues long. Germline V gives CDR1 SGHKS, CDR2 YYEKEE (reference sequence). The trim removed 4 bases at V and 7 bases at J, leaving 10 bases unmatched.

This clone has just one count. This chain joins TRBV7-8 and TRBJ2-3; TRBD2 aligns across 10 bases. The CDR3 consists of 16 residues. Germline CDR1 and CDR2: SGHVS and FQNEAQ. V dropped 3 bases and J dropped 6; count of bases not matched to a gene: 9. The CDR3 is CASSFLAGAVMDTQYF. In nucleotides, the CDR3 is TGTGCCAGCAGCTTTCTAGCGGGGGCCGTTATGGATACGCAGTATTTT.

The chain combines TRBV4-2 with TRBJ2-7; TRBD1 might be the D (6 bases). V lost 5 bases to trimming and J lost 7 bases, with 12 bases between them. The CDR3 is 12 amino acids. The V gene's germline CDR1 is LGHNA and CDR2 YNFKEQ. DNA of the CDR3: TGTGCCAGCAGCAACGTGAGGGGGGAGCAGTACTTC. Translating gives CASSNVRGEQYF.

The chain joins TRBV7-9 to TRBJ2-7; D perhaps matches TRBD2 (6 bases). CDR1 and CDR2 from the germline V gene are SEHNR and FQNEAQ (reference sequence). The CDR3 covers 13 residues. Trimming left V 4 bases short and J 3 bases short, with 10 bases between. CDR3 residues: CASSWGLNYEQYF. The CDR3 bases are TGTGCCAGCAGCTGGGGACTTAACTACGAGCAGTACTTC.

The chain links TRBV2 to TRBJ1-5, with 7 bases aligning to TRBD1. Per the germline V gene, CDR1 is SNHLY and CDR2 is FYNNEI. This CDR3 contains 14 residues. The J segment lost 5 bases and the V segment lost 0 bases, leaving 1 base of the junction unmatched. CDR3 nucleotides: TGTGCCAGCAGTGAAGCCAGGGGGTATCAGCCCCAGCATTTT. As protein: CASSEARGYQPQHF. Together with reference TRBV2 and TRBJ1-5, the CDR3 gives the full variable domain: EPEVTQTPSHQVTQMGQEVILRCVPISNHLYFYWYRQILGQKVEFLVSFYNNEISEKSEIFDDQFSVERPDGSNFTLKIRSTKLEDSAMYFCASSEARGYQPQHFGDGTRLSIL.

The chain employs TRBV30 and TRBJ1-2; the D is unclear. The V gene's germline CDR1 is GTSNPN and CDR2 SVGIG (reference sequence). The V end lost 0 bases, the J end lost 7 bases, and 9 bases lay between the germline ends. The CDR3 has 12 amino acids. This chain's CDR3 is CAWSVFVGGYTF. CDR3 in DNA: TGTGCCTGGAGTGTATTTGTCGGTGGCTACACCTTC. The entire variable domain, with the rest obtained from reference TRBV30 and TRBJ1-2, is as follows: SQTIHQWPATLVQPVGSPLSLECTVEGTSNPNLYWYRQAAGRGLQLLFYSVGIGQISSEVPQNLSASRPQDRQFILSSKKLLLSDSGFYLCAWSVFVGGYTFGSGTRLTVV.

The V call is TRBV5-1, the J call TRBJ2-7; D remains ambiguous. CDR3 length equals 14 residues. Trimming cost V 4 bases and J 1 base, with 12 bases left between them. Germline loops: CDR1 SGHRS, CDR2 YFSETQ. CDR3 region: CASSPKEVSYEQYF. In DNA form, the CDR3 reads TGCGCCAGCAGCCCGAAAGAGGTTTCCTACGAGCAGTACTTC.

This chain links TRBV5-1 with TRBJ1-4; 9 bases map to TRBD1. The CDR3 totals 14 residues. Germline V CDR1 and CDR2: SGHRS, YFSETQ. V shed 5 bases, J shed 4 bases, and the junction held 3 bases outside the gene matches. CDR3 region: CASRPGQGNEKLFF. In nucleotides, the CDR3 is TGCGCCAGCAGACCGGGACAGGGTAATGAAAAACTGTTTTTT.

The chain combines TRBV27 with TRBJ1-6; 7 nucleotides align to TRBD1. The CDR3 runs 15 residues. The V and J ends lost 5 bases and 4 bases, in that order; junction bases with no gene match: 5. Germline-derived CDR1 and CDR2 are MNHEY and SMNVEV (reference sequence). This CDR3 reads CASSGSGQYNSPLHF. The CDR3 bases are TGTGCCAGCAGTGGCTCGGGACAGTATAATTCACCCCTCCACTTT.

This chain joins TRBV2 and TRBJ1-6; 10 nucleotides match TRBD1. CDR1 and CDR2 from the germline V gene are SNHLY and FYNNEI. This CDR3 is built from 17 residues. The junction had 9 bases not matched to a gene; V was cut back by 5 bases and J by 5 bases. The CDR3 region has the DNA TGTGCCAGCAGTCTGACAGGGGGCGCTTGGGATAATTCACCCCTCCACTTT. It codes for CASSLTGGAWDNSPLHF.

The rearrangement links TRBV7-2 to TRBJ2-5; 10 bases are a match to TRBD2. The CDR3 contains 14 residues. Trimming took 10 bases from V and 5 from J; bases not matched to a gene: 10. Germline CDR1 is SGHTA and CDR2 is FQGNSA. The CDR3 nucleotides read TGTGCCACAAAACTAGCGGGGAGAACGGAGACCCAGTACTTC. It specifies CATKLAGRTETQYF. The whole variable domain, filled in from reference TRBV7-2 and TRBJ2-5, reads GAGVSQSPSNKVTEKGKDVELRCDPISGHTALYWYRQSLGQGLEFLIYFQGNSAPDKSGLPSDRFSAERTGGSVSTLTIQRTQQEDSAVYLCATKLAGRTETQYFGPGTRLLVL.

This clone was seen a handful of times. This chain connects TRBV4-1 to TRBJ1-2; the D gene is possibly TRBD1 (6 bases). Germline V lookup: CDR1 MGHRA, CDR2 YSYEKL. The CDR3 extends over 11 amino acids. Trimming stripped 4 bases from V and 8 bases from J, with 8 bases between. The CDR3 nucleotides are TGCGCCAGCAGCCGGGACAAGGGCTACACCTTC. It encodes CASSRDKGYTF.

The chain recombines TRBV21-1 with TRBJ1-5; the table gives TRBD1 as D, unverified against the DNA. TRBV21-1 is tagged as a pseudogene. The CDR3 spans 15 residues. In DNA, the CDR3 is TGTGCCAGCAGCAAAGAGACAGGGTGCAATCAGCCCCAGCATTTT. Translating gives CASSKETGCNQPQHF.

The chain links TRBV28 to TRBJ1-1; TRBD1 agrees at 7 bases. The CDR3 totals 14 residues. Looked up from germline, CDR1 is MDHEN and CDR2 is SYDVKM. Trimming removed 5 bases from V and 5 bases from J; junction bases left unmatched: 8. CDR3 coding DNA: TGTGCCAGCAGTCCACAGGGGATGGGGACTGAAGCTTTCTTT. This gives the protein CASSPQGMGTEAFF.

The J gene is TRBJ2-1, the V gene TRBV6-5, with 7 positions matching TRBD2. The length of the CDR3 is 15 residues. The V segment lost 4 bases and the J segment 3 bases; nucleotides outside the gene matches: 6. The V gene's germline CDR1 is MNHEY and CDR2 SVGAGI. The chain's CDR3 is CASSFGGSHYNEQFF. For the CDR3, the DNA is TGTGCCAGCAGTTTTGGCGGGAGCCACTACAATGAGCAGTTCTTC.

This chain's CDR3 is CASSFSGTMDTEAFF. The CDR3 DNA reads as TGTGCCAGCAGTTTTTCCGGGACAATGGACACTGAAGCTTTCTTT. V and J are TRBV27 and TRBJ1-1, with a possible D match to TRBD1 (6 bases). Trimming shortened V by 3 bases and J by 3 bases, and 14 bases separated the two germline ends. Germline loops: CDR1 MNHEY, CDR2 SMNVEV (reference sequence). The CDR3 has 15 amino acids.

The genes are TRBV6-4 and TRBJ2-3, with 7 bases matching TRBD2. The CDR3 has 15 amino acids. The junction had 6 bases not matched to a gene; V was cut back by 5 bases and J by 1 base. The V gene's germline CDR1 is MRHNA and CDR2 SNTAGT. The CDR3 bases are TGTGCCAGCAGTCTTGGACTAGTGGGCACAGATACGCAGTATTTT. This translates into CASSLGLVGTDTQYF.